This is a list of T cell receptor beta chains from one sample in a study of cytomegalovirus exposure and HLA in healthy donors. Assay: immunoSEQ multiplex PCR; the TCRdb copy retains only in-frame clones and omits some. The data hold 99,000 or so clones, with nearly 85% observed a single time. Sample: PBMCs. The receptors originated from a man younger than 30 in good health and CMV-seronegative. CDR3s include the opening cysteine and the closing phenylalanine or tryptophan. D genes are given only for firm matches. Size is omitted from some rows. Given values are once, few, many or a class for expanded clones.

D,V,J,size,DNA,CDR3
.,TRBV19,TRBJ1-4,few,TGTGCCAGTAGTACCCCCTTGAGGGAAAAACTGTTTTTT,CASSTPLREKLFF
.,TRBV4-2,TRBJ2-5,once,TGTGCCAGCAGCCAAGGAGGTCAGCAAGAGACCCAGTACTTC,CASSQGGQQETQYF
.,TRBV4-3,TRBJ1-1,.,TGCGCCAGCAGCCAAGGGGGGGAACCGCCCCCCGGGGCTGAAGCTTTCTTT,CASSQGGEPPPGAEAFF
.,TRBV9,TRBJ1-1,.,TGTGCCAGCAGCCTCGACTCTCTGCCAGCTTTCTTT,CASSLDSLPAFF
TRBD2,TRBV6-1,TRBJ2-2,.,TGTGCCAGCAGTGAACTAGCGGACGCGAACACCGGGGAGCTGTTTTTT,CASSELADANTGELFF
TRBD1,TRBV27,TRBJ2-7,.,TGTGCCAGCAGTTTCCGGATGGGGGACAGGGGCCACGAGCAGTACTTC,CASSFRMGDRGHEQYF
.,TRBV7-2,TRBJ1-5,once,TGTGCCAGCAGCCCCCAGGTACAGGGCAATCAGCCCCAGCATTTT,CASSPQVQGNQPQHF
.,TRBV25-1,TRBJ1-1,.,TGTGCCAGCAGCACGACGACAGGTTGGGCGGGGAACACTGAAGCTTTCTTT,CASSTTTGWAGNTEAFF
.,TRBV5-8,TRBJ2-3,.,TGTGCCAGCAGCTTTGGCGGGGTAGATACGCAGTATTTT,CASSFGGVDTQYF
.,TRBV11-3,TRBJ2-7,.,TGTGCCAGCAGCTTAAGCGTAGCCTACGAGCAGTACTTC,CASSLSVAYEQYF
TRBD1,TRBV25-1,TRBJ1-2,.,TGTGCCAGCAGTCCGGGACAGGGTCAGTCGACATCCTATGGCTACACCTTC,CASSPGQGQSTSYGYTF
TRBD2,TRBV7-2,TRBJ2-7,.,TGTGCCAGCAGCCTAGCCCTAGCGGAGGTCAGGTACGAGCAGTACTTC,CASSLALAEVRYEQYF
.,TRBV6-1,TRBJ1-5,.,TGTGCCAGCAGTGTATACAGGGAAGGCAATCAGCCCCAGCATTTT,CASSVYREGNQPQHF
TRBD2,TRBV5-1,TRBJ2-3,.,TGCGCCAGCAGCCTGACTAGCCCCACAGATACGCAGTATTTT,CASSLTSPTDTQYF
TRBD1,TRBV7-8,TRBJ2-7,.,TGTGCCAGCAGCGATTTCGGACAGGGGGCCTCCGAGCAGTACTTC,CASSDFGQGASEQYF
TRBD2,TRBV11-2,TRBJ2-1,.,TGTGCCAGCAGCTTAGATCAAGGACTAGCTTCCTACAATGAGCAGTTCTTC,CASSLDQGLASYNEQFF
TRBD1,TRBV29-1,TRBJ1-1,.,TGCAGCGTCGACAGGGGCGAGGTCACTGAAGCTTTCTTT,CSVDRGEVTEAFF
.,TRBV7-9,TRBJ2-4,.,TGTGCCAGCAGCTTCTTTGGGGGCGGCAAAAACATTCAGTACTTC,CASSFFGGGKNIQYF
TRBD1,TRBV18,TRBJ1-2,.,TGTGCCAGCTCACCACTTACCGGGACAGACGTCTATGGCTACACCTTC,CASSPLTGTDVYGYTF
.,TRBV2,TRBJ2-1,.,TGTGCCGCCTCCAGCGACAATGAGCAGTTCTTC,CAASSDNEQFF
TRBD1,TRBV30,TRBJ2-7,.,TGTGCCTGGAGTGTGGGACAGGCCTACGAGCAGTACTTC,CAWSVGQAYEQYF
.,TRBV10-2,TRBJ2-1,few,TGCGCCAGCAGCCACACCTTAGCGGCATCCTACAATGAGCAGTTCTTC,CASSHTLAASYNEQFF
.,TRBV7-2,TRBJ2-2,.,TGTGCCAGCAGCGCCCGAGGGAGCGGGAACACCGGGGAGCTGTTTTTT,CASSARGSGNTGELFF
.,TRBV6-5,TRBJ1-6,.,TGTGCCAGCAGTTACTCGATGGACATCAATTCACCCCTCCACTTT,CASSYSMDINSPLHF
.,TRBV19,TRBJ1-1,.,TGTGCCAGTAGTATCGGCAGGGATCGTACTGAAGCTTTCTTT,CASSIGRDRTEAFF
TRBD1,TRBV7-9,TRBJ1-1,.,TGTGCCAGCGCAGGGGGGAACACTGAAGCTTTCTTT,CASAGGNTEAFF
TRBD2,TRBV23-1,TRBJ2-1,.,TGCGCCAGCAGTTTCGGGACTAGCGGTAAAAGCTCCTACAATGAGCAGTTCTTC,CASSFGTSGKSSYNEQFF
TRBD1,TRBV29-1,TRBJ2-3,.,TGCAGCGTTGACCAGGGGGCGGCAGATACGCAGTATTTT,CSVDQGAADTQYF
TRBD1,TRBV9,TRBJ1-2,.,TGTGCCAGTAGCAAATACTACGGGGACAGATACTACTTC,CASSKYYGDRYYF
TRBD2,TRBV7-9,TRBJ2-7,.,TGTGCCAGCAGCTTAGTAGGGGAGGGCGAGCAGTACTTC,CASSLVGEGEQYF
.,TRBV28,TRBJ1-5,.,TGTGCCAGCTACCAAACAGGGTCGACAAGGGATCAGCCCCAGCATTTT,CASYQTGSTRDQPQHF
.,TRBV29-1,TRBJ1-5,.,TGCAGCGTTGTGTGGGGCCCCAATCAGCCCCAGCATTTT,CSVVWGPNQPQHF
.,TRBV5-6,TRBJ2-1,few,TGTGCCAGCAGCTCCCGTTACAATGAGCAGTTCTTC,CASSSRYNEQFF
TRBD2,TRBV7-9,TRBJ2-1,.,TGTGCCAGCAGCCGTACTAGCGGGAGTTACAATGAGCAGTTCTTC,CASSRTSGSYNEQFF
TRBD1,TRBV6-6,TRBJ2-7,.,TGTGCCAGCAGTGGCGGACAGGGCCCTGAGCAGTACTTC,CASSGGQGPEQYF
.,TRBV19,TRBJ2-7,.,TGTGCCAGTAGCCCGACAGGGACTCCCTACGAGCAGTACTTC,CASSPTGTPYEQYF
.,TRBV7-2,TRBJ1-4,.,TGTGCCAGCAGCACTTACCTCGCGGAAAAACTGTTTTTT,CASSTYLAEKLFF
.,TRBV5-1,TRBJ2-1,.,TGCGCCAGCAGCTCCTCAGGATACAATGAGCAGTTCTTC,CASSSSGYNEQFF
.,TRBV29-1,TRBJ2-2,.,TGCAGCGCCTTCACCGGGGAGCTGTTTTTT,CSAFTGELFF
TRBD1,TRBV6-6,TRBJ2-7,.,TGTGCCAGCAGTTACCCTTGGACAGGGCGCTCCTACGAGCAGTACTTC,CASSYPWTGRSYEQYF
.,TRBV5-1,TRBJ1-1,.,TGCGCCAGCAGCTTGTCCGGGGGGCACACTGAAGCTTTCTTT,CASSLSGGHTEAFF
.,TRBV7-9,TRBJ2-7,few,TGTGCCAGCAGCCCATTGCGAGAGTCCGAGCAGTACTTC,CASSPLRESEQYF
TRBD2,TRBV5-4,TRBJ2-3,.,TGTGCCAGCCAACCGGGAGGGCCCGGCACAGATACGCAGTATTTT,CASQPGGPGTDTQYF
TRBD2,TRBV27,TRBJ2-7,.,TGTGCCAGCGCTTACGCCGGGACTAGCGGGAGGGCCTACGAGCAGTACTTC,CASAYAGTSGRAYEQYF
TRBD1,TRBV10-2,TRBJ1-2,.,TGCGCCAGCAGTGAATGGTCGGGACAGGGGGCGTGGGGCTACACCTTC,CASSEWSGQGAWGYTF
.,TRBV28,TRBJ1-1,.,TGTGCCAGCAGTTTGGGGGGGTTAATGAACACTGAAGCTTTCTTT,CASSLGGLMNTEAFF
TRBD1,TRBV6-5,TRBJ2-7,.,TGTGCCAGCAGTTACGGGACAGCTGCCTACGAGCAGTACTTC,CASSYGTAAYEQYF
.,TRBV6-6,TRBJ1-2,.,TGTGCCAGCGGGAGGGTCGGTAACTATGGCTACACCTTC,CASGRVGNYGYTF
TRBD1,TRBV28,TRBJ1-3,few,TGTGCCAGCAGACAGGGGACCCAAAACACCATATATTTT,CASRQGTQNTIYF
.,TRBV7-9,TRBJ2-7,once,TGTGCCAGCAGCTCCCTCCAAGAACAGGGGGGGACCCCCTACGAGCAGTACTTC,CASSSLQEQGGTPYEQYF